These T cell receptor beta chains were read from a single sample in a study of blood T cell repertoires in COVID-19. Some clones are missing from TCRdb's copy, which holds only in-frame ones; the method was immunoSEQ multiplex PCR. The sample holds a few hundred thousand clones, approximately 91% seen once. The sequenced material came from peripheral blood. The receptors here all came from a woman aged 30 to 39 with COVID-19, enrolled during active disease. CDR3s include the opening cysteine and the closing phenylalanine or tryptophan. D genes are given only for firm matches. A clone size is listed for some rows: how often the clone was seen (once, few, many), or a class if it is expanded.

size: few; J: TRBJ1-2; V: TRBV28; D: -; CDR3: CASSLDGGWSYGYTF; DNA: TGTGCCAGCAGTTTAGACGGGGGTTGGTCTTATGGCTACACCTTC
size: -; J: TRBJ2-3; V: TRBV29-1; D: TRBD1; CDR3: CSVEGDRGDTQYF; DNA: TGCAGCGTTGAGGGTGACAGGGGAGATACGCAGTATTTT
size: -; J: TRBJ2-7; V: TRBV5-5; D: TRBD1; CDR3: CASSSDRAYEQYF; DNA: TGTGCCAGCAGCTCGGACAGGGCCTACGAGCAGTACTTC
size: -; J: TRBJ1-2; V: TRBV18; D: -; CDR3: CASSPSISYGYTF; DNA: TGTGCCAGCTCACCGTCGATTAGCTATGGCTACACCTTC
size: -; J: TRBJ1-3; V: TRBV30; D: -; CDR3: CAWSVAAVGRNTIYF; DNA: TGTGCCTGGAGTGTAGCGGCAGTGGGTAGAAACACCATATATTTT
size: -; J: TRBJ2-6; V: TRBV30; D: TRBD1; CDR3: CAWTTGRGLRGANVLTF; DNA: TGTGCCTGGACCACCGGCAGGGGGCTAAGAGGGGCCAACGTCCTGACTTTC
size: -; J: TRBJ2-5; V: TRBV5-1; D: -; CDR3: CASSGLSGKGETQYF; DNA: TGCGCCAGCAGTGGTCTCTCCGGGAAAGGAGAGACCCAGTACTTC
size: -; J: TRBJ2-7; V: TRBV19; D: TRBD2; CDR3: CASSPSGTSGRYEQYF; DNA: TGTGCCAGTAGCCCGTCCGGGACTAGCGGGAGGTACGAGCAGTACTTC
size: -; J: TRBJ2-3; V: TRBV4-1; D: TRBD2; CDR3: CASSLQGGTSGRALTDTQYF; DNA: TGCGCCAGCAGCCTCCAAGGGGGGACTAGCGGGAGGGCCCTCACAGATACGCAGTATTTT
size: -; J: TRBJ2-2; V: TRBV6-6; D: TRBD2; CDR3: CASSWGGRARTGELFF; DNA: TGTGCCAGCAGTTGGGGCGGGAGGGCCCGGACCGGGGAGCTGTTTTTT